The 11 T cell receptor beta chains below come from one sample, sequenced in a study of CD8+CD57+ T cells in acquired aplastic anemia (dated by TCRdb to 2017 to 2018). Expansion of CD8+CD57+ cells had been shown by flow cytometry in the patients chosen for sequencing. Data came from an Illumina HiSeq 2000. Profiling of TCR beta VDJ combinations and CDR3 sequences used genomic DNA as the template. In-frame beta chains were kept once TCRdb had trimmed the public reads at Q25 with fastp and called clones with MiXCR. CDR3 protein duplicates are merged, each entry listing the most common genes and DNA. The table for this sample lists about 180,000 distinct CDR3 sequences; roughly 43% of them were counted only once. The top ten clones comprise around 1% of the sample. The sequencing input was sorted CD4+, CD8+, or CD8+CD57+ T cells (not recorded which) from PBMCs. The receptors come from a human donor with aplastic anemia.

This sequence joins TRBV2 and TRBJ2-7; a weak D match, TRBD1 (6 bases). CDR1 SNHLY and CDR2 FYNNEI come from the germline V gene. This CDR3 has 14 residues. V lost 0 bases and J 12 bases, leaving 18 bases between the germline ends. CDR3 bases: TGTGCCAGCAGTGAAGCGCTTCCACAGGGTGAACGGTACTTC. It codes for CASSEALPQGERYF.

CDR3 nucleotides: TGTGCCAGCAGTGAAAGGCGACAGGGGGCGGGAGATACGCAGTATTTT. Residues: CASSERRQGAGDTQYF. The rearrangement uses TRBV2 and TRBJ2-3, with 10 bases that match TRBD1. The CDR3 covers 16 residues. The V and J ends lost 2 bases and 5 bases, in that order; junction bases with no gene match: 7. Per germline, CDR1 SNHLY and CDR2 FYNNEI.

The rearrangement uses TRBV6-1 and TRBJ2-1; D not resolved. CDR1 MNHNS and CDR2 SASEGT come from the germline V gene. The CDR3 contains 13 residues. Between the trimmed V and J ends, which lost 6 bases and 6 bases, there was a span of 12 bases. The CDR3 DNA is TGTGCCAGCAGCCCCGGAACGGTCAATGAGCAGTTCTTC. Its translation is CASSPGTVNEQFF.

This chain uses TRBV25-1 with TRBJ1-2, with D possibly being TRBD1 (5 bases). In germline, CDR1 is MGHDK, CDR2 SYGVNS. Trimming stripped 1 base from V and 7 bases from J, with 16 bases between. The CDR3 length is 15 residues. CDR3 in DNA: TGTGCCAGCAGTGAATTCTCAGGGATCTCCAGTGGCTACACCTTC. It yields the protein CASSEFSGISSGYTF.

The sample holds many counts of this clonotype. This sequence joins TRBV5-1 and TRBJ1-1; TRBD1 aligns across 7 bases. Germline lookup yields CDR1 SGHRS and CDR2 YFSETQ. CDR3 length equals 14 residues. V dropped 4 bases and J dropped 0; count of bases not matched to a gene: 3. The CDR3, as DNA: TGCGCCAGCAGCCAGGGACAGATGAACACTGAAGCTTTCTTT. Its translation is CASSQGQMNTEAFF.

The chain joins TRBV20-1 to TRBJ2-1, with D perhaps TRBD1 (6 bases). Germline V CDR1 and CDR2: DFQATT, SNEGSKA (reference sequence). The CDR3 spans 16 residues. Deletions cut 0 bases from V and 3 bases from J, with 15 bases between. CDR3 region: CSARDLQGSLYNEQFF. The CDR3 DNA follows: TGCAGTGCTAGAGACCTGCAGGGGTCGCTCTACAATGAGCAGTTCTTC.

This clonotype was observed many times. This chain joins TRBV6-2 or TRBV6-3 and TRBJ1-1, with TRBD1 matching 8 bases. Germline V gene sequence: CDR1 MNHEY, CDR2 SVGEGT. V shed 2 bases, J shed 6 bases, and the junction held 5 bases outside the gene matches. This CDR3 has 14 residues. The CDR3 sequence is CASSYGQGEPEAFF. Written as DNA, the CDR3 is TGTGCCAGCAGTTACGGACAGGGAGAACCTGAAGCTTTCTTT.

The rearrangement joins TRBV15 to TRBJ1-2; a possible D gene is TRBD1 (6 bases). CDR1 is LNHNV and CDR2 is YYDKDF in the germline V gene (reference sequence). The CDR3 is 14 amino acids. The V and J ends lost 6 bases and 4 bases respectively, with 15 bases between them. CDR3 in amino acids: CATSPQGSGYGYTF. CDR3 DNA: TGTGCCACCAGTCCACAGGGATCTGGCTATGGCTACACCTTC.

The sample holds a few counts of this clonotype. The chain has TRBV6-2 or TRBV6-3 and TRBJ2-2, with 7 bases identical to TRBD1. Trimming took 4 bases from V and 0 from J; bases not matched to a gene: 5. The CDR3 has 16 residues. Germline loops: CDR1 MNHEY, CDR2 SVGEGT. The CDR3 spells CASSFDRVANTGELFF. Here the CDR3 DNA reads TGTGCCAGCAGTTTCGACAGGGTCGCGAACACCGGGGAGCTGTTTTTT.

The chain couples TRBV7-2 to TRBJ1-2; a weak D match, TRBD1 (6 bases). The CDR3 runs 14 residues. CDR1 SGHTA and CDR2 FQGNSA come from the germline V gene. Here the CDR3 DNA reads TGTGGCGGCAGCTCAAACAGGGTTGACTATGGCTACACCTTC. Protein sequence: CGGSSNRVDYGYTF.

Turning to this clonotype: With a much larger clone just one base away, this may be a read error. V gene TRBV12-3 or TRBV12-4 combines with J gene TRBJ1-2, with a weak D call TRBD1 (5 bases). The germline V and J ends were trimmed by 5 bases and 8 bases, with 15 bases remaining between them. This CDR3 contains 13 residues. The CDR3 region has the DNA TGTGCCAGCAGTATAGAACAGGTGTGGGGCTACACCTTC. Its translation is CASSIEQVWGYTF.